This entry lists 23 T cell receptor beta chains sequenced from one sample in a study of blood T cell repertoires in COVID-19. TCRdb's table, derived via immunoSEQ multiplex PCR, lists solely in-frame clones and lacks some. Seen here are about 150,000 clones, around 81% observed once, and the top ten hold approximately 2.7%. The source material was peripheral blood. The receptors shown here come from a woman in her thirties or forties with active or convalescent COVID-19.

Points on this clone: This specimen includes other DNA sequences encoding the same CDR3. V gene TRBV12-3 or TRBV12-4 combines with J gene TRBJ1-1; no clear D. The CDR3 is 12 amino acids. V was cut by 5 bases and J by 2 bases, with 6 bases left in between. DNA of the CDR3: TGTGCCAGCAGTCCAGGTAACACTGAAGCTTTCTTT. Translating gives CASSPGNTEAFF.

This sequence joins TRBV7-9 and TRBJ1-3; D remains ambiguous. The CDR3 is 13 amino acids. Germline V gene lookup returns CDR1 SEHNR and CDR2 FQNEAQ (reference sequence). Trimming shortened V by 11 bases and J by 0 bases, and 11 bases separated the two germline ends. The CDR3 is CAYDTHSGNTIYF. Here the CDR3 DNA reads TGTGCCTACGACACGCACTCTGGAAACACCATATATTTT.

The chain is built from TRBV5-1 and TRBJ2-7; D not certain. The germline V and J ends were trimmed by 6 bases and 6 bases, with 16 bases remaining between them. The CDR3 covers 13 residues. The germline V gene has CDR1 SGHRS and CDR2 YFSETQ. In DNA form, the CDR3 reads TGCGCCAGCATCTCCGAAAATATGGCCGAGCAGTACTTC. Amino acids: CASISENMAEQYF.

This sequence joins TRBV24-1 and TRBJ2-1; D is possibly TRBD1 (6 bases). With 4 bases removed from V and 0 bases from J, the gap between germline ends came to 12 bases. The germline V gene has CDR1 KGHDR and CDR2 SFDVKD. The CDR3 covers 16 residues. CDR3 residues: CATSDAFRGSYNEQFF. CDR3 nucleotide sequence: TGTGCCACCAGTGACGCCTTCAGGGGCTCCTACAATGAGCAGTTCTTC.

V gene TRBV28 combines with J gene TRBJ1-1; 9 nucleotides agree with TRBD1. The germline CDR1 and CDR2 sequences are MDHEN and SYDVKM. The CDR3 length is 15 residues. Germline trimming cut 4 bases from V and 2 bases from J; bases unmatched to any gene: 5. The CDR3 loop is CASSSLDRGNTEAFF. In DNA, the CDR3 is TGTGCCAGCAGTTCGCTGGACAGGGGTAACACTGAAGCTTTCTTT.

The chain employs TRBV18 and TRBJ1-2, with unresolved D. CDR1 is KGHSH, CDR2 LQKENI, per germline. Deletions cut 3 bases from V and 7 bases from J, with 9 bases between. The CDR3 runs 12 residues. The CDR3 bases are TGTGCCAGCTCACCCCGAAGGAGTGGCTACACCTTC. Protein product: CASSPRRSGYTF. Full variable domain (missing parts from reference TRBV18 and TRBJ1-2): NAGVMQNPRHLVRRRGQEARLRCSPMKGHSHVYWYRQLPEEGLKFMVYLQKENIIDESGMPKERFSAEFPKEGPSILRIQQVVRGDSAAYFCASSPRRSGYTFGSGTRLTVV.

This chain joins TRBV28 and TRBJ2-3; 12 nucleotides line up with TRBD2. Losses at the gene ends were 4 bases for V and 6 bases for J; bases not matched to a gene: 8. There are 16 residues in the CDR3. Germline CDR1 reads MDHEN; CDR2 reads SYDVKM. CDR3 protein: CASSSGLAGGGDTQYF. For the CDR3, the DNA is TGTGCCAGCAGTTCGGGACTAGCGGGCGGAGGGGATACGCAGTATTTT.

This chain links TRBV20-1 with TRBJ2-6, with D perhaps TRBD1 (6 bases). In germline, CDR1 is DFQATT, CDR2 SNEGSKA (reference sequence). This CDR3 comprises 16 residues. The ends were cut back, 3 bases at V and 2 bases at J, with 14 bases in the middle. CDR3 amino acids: CSASQGLVPGANVLTF. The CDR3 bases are TGCAGTGCTAGTCAGGGGCTGGTCCCTGGGGCCAACGTCCTGACTTTC.

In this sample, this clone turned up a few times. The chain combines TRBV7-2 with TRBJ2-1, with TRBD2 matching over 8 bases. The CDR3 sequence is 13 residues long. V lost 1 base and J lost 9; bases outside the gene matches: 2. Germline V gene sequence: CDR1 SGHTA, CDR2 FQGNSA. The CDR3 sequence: CASSLGLAREQFF. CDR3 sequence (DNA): TGTGCCAGCAGCTTAGGACTAGCGCGTGAGCAGTTCTTC.

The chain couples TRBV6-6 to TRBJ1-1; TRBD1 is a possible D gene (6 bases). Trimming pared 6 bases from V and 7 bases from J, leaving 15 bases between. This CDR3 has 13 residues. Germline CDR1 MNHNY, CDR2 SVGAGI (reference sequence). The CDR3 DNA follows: TGTGCCAGCAGGTACCAGGGGATCGGTGAAGCTTTCTTT. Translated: CASRYQGIGEAFF.

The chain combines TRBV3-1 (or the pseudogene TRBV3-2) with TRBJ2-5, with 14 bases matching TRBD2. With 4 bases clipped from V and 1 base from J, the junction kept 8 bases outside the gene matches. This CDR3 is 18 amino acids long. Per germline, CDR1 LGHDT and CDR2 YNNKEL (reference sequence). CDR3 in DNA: TGTGCCAGCAGCCCTACTTGGGGGACTAGCGGGGGCCAAGAGACCCAGTACTTC. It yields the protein CASSPTWGTSGGQETQYF.

The CDR3 DNA sequence: TGTGCCAGCTCACTTAACCCCCCAGCTAATGAAAAACTGTTTTTT. Translating gives CASSLNPPANEKLFF. V and J are TRBV18 and TRBJ1-4, with no clear D. The length of the CDR3 is 15 residues. V was trimmed by 4 bases and J by 3 bases, leaving 12 bases between them. Germline CDR1 is KGHSH and CDR2 is LQKENI.

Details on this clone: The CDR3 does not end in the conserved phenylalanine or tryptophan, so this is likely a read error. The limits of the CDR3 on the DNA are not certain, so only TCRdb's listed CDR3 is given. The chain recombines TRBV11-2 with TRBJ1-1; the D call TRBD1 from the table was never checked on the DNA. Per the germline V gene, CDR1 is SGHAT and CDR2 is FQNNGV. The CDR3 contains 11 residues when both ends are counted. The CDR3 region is CASSLASTVLV.

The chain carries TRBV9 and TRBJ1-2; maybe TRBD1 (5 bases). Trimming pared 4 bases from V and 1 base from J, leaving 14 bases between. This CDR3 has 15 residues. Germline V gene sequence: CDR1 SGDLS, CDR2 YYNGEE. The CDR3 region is CASSLGIGGNYGYTF. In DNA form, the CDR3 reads TGTGCCAGCAGCCTGGGGATCGGGGGTAACTATGGCTACACCTTC.

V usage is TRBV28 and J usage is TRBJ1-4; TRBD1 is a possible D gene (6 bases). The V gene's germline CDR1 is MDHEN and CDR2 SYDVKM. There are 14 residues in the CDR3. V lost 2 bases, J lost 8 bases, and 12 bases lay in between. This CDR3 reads CASSLRGAREKLFF. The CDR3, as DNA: TGTGCCAGCAGTTTACGGGGGGCGCGAGAAAAACTGTTTTTT.

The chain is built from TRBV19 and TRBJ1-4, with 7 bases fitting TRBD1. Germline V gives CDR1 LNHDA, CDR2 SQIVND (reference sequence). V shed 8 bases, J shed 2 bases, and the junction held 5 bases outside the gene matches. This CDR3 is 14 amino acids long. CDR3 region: CASGDRATNEKLFF. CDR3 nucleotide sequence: TGTGCCAGTGGAGACAGGGCGACTAATGAAAAACTGTTTTTT.

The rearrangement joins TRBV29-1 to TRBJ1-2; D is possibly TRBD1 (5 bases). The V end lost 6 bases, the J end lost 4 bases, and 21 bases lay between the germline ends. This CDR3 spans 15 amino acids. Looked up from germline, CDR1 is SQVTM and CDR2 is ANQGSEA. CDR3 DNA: TGCAGCGTCGTCGGGGGGGGTAAGAGGGCCTATGGCTACACCTTC. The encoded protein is CSVVGGGKRAYGYTF.

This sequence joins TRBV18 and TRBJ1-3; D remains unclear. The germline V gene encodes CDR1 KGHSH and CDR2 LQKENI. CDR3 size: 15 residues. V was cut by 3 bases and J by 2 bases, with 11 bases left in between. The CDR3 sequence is CASSPLREAGNTIYF. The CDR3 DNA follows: TGTGCCAGCTCACCGTTAAGGGAGGCTGGAAACACCATATATTTT.

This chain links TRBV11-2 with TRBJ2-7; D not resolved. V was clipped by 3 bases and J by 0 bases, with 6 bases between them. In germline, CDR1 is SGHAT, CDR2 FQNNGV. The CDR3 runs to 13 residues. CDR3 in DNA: TGTGCCAGCAGCTTGGGCAACTCCTACGAGCAGTACTTC. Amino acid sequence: CASSLGNSYEQYF.

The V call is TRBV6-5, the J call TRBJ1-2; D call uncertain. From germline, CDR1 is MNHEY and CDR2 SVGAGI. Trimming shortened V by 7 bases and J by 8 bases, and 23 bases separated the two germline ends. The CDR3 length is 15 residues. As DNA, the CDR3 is TGTGCCAGCACCCGAGGTGGAGGCAGGTCGAAGGGCTACACCTTC. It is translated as CASTRGGGRSKGYTF.

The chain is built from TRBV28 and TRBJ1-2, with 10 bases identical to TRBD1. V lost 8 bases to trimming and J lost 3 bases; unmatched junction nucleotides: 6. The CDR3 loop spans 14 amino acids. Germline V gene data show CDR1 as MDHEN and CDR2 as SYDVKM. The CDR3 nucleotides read TGTGCCAGCGGAACGGGGACAGGGGACTATGGCTACACCTTC. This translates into CASGTGTGDYGYTF.

The CDR3 sequence: CASSIRELVPDTQYF. Here the CDR3 DNA reads TGTGCCAGCAGCATTAGAGAACTAGTTCCAGATACGCAGTATTTT. This chain uses TRBV7-9 with TRBJ2-3; TRBD2 might be the D (5 bases). There are 15 residues in the CDR3. With 5 bases removed from V and 4 bases from J, the gap between germline ends came to 16 bases. The germline V gene has CDR1 SEHNR and CDR2 FQNEAQ (reference sequence). Full variable domain (missing parts from reference TRBV7-9 and TRBJ2-3): DTGVSQNPRHKITKRGQNVTFRCDPISEHNRLYWYRQTLGQGPEFLTYFQNEAQLEKSRLLSDRFSAERPKGSFSTLEIQRTEQGDSAMYLCASSIRELVPDTQYFGPGTRLTVL.

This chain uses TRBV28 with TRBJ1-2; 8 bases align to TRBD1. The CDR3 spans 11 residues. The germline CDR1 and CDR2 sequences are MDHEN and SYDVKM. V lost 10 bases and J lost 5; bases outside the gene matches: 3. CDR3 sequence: CATTGGYGYTF. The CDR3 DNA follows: TGTGCCACCACAGGGGGGTATGGCTACACCTTC.